These T cell receptor beta chains were read from a single sample in a study of T and B cells in COVID-19 patients. MiXCR, applied by TCRdb to the multiplex PCR reads, yields one record per CDR3 protein. Of around 21,000 distinct CDR3 sequences listed, about 30% are singletons. Sequenced material: blood. The receptors stem from a human donor who had recovered from COVID-19. Both conserved end residues are part of each CDR3. The D gene is left open where the match is weak. The size field is filled for only some rows; it gives once, few, many or a size class.

DNA	CDR3	D	V	J	size
TGTGCCAGCACCCCGGGACAGACCTCTGGGGCCAACGTCCTGACTTTC	CASTPGQTSGANVLTF	TRBD1	TRBV5-4	TRBJ2-6	many
TGTGCCAGCAAAGCTGGACAGGGCTACAATGAGCAGTTCTTC	CASKAGQGYNEQFF	TRBD1	TRBV27	TRBJ2-1	many
TGTGCCAGCAGTTACTCGAACCAGGGGACCTACGAGCAGTACTTC	CASSYSNQGTYEQYF	NA	TRBV6-5	TRBJ2-7	many
TGTGCCAGTACGGCAGGGTGGTTACATGATTCACCCCTCCACTTT	CASTAGWLHDSPLHF	NA	TRBV19	TRBJ1-6	few
TGTGCCAGCAGTTACTCGCAGGGCGGGGGACAGCCCCAGCATTTT	CASSYSQGGGQPQHF	NA	TRBV6-5	TRBJ1-5	NA
TGTGCCAGCAGTGGACGGACAGGGCGGGTTGAAAAACTGTTTTTT	CASSGRTGRVEKLFF	TRBD1	TRBV6-1	TRBJ1-4	NA
TGTGCCAGCAGCCGACAGGGTGGAACTGAAGCTTTCTTT	CASSRQGGTEAFF	TRBD1	TRBV6-5	TRBJ1-1	NA
TGTGCCAGCAGTTATTTTCCCAGCGGGGGGGCCCCCAATGAGCAGTTCTTC	CASSYFPSGGAPNEQFF	TRBD2	TRBV12-3/TRBV12-4	TRBJ2-1	few
TGTGCCAGTAGTACCCGACAGGGGCCAGAGACCCAGTACTTC	CASSTRQGPETQYF	TRBD1	TRBV19	TRBJ2-5	medium-sized
TGTGCCAGCAGTCACTGGACCGGGACAGGAGGGAATCAGCCCCAGCATTTT	CASSHWTGTGGNQPQHF	TRBD1	TRBV6-5	TRBJ1-5	NA
TGCAGTGCTAGAAAGGGGACCACAGATACGCAGTATTTT	CSARKGTTDTQYF	NA	TRBV20-1	TRBJ2-3	once
TGTGCCAGCTCCGGACTAGCGGGGGGCTCCTACAATGAGCAGTTCTTC	CASSGLAGGSYNEQFF	TRBD2	TRBV19	TRBJ2-1	NA
TGTGCCAGTAGTCCACCGGGCTTCACTAATGAAAAACTGTTTTTT	CASSPPGFTNEKLFF	NA	TRBV19	TRBJ1-4	medium-sized
TGTGCCTGGCACGGTTCCTCTTCCCCCTACGAGCAGTACTTC	CAWHGSSSPYEQYF	NA	TRBV30	TRBJ2-7	many
TGTGCCAGCAGTAACGGGCCCTTGAACACTGAAGCTTTCTTT	CASSNGPLNTEAFF	NA	TRBV11-3	TRBJ1-1	many
TGTGCCAGCAGTCACCCGGGGGACCCCACAGATACGCAGTATTTT	CASSHPGDPTDTQYF	NA	TRBV12-3/TRBV12-4	TRBJ2-3	NA
TGTGCCAGCAGTTTCGGAATGCCCACAGATACGCAGTATTTT	CASSFGMPTDTQYF	NA	TRBV6-2/TRBV6-3	TRBJ2-3	many
TGTGCCACCCCCGGGTCTCCCTCCTACGAGCAGTACTTC	CATPGSPSYEQYF	NA	TRBV27	TRBJ2-7	few
TGTGCCAGTAGTCCGTCCGGGACTAGCTCTGAGCAGTACTTC	CASSPSGTSSEQYF	TRBD2	TRBV19	TRBJ2-7	medium-sized
TGCGCCAGCAGCGAACCGGGGAGGGACGAGCAGTACTTC	CASSEPGRDEQYF	TRBD2	TRBV5-1	TRBJ2-7	NA
TGTGCCAGCAGTGGTACGGGAACCTACGAGCAGTACTTC	CASSGTGTYEQYF	NA	TRBV6-1	TRBJ2-7	few
TGCGCCAGCAGCTTGGCCAAGGGGGGAGACTATGGCTACACCTTC	CASSLAKGGDYGYTF	NA	TRBV5-1	TRBJ1-2	NA
TGCAGTGCCCTCCGGGCGGAAAGCCCCAACTACGAGCAGTACTTC	CSALRAESPNYEQYF	NA	TRBV20-1	TRBJ2-7	NA
TGTGCCAGCAGCTTAGGACTAAGCGGGGGGGCGTCTAGAGATGAGCAGTTCTTC	CASSLGLSGGASRDEQFF	TRBD2	TRBV7-6	TRBJ2-1	NA
TGTGCCAGCAGCCCTTTGGACAGGAGCAACTACGAGCAGTACTTC	CASSPLDRSNYEQYF	TRBD1	TRBV7-7	TRBJ2-7	many
TGTGCCAGCAGCCGGGCGGACAGGGGGTTTGAGGATACGCAGTATTTT	CASSRADRGFEDTQYF	TRBD1	TRBV5-4	TRBJ2-3	many
TGTGCCAGCAGCCTCGGACGGGGGTACGAGCAGTACTTC	CASSLGRGYEQYF	NA	TRBV11-3	TRBJ2-7	NA
TGCAGTGCCTTCCGGGACAGCTCCTACGAGCAGTACTTC	CSAFRDSSYEQYF	TRBD1	TRBV20-1	TRBJ2-7	NA
TGTGCCTGGAGTTACGACAGGGGTCTGGAAGCTTTCTTT	CAWSYDRGLEAFF	TRBD1	TRBV30	TRBJ1-1	NA
TGTGCCAGCAGTTCCCCGAAGGCAAAATACCAGTATTTT	CASSSPKAKYQYF	NA	TRBV6-5	TRBJ2-3	many
TGTGCCAGTAGTGCCGGGACGGGATGGTCCGGCTACGAGCAGTACTTC	CASSAGTGWSGYEQYF	NA	TRBV19	TRBJ2-7	NA